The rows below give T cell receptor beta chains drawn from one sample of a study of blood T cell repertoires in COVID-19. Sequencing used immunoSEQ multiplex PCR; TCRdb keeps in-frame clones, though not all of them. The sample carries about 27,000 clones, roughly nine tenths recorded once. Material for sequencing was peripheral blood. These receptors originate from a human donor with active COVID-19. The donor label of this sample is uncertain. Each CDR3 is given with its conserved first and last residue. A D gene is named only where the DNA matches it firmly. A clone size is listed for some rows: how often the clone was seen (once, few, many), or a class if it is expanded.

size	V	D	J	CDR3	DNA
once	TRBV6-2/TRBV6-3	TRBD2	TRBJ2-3	CASSSGREGSGGQYF	TGTGCCAGCAGTTCTGGCAGGGAGGGATCCGGGGGGCAGTATTTT
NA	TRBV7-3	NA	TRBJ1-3	CASSILTAYSGNTIYF	TGTGCCAGCAGCATCCTGACAGCATACTCTGGAAACACCATATATTTT
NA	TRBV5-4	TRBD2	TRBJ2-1	CASKLAGGHNEQFF	TGTGCCAGCAAACTAGCGGGAGGCCACAATGAGCAGTTCTTC
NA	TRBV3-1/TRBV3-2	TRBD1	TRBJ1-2	CASSPRGTASNYGYTF	TGTGCCAGCAGCCCCCGGGGGACAGCCTCTAACTATGGCTACACCTTC
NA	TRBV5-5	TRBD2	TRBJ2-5	CASSFARGASFETQYF	TGTGCCAGCAGCTTCGCGCGGGGGGCCTCTTTCGAGACCCAGTACTTC
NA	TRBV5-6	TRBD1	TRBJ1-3	CASSLGQGTTGNTIYF	TGTGCCAGCAGCTTGGGACAGGGAACGACTGGAAACACCATATATTTT
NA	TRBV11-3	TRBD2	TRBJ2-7	CASSLTTAGGGEQYF	TGTGCCAGCAGCTTAACCACGGCGGGAGGAGGCGAGCAGTACTTC
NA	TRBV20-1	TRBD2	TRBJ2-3	CSASLAVSTDTQYF	TGCAGTGCTAGTCTAGCGGTTAGCACAGATACGCAGTATTTT
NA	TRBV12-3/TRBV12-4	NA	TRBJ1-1	CASSETGREAFF	TGTGCCAGCAGTGAGACGGGTCGGGAAGCTTTCTTT
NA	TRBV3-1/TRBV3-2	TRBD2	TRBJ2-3	CASSLRLARTDTQYF	TGTGCCAGCAGCCTCAGACTAGCTCGCACAGATACGCAGTATTTT
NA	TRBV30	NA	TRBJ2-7	CAWAAGPTYEQYF	TGTGCCTGGGCGGCGGGGCCTACCTACGAGCAGTACTTC
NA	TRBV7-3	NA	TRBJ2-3	CASSPQSSTDTQYF	TGTGCCAGCAGCCCCCAGTCTAGCACAGATACGCAGTATTTT
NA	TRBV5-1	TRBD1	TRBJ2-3	CASSFTGTGIDTQYF	TGCGCCAGCAGCTTTACGGGGACAGGGATAGATACGCAGTATTTT
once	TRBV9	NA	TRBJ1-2	CASSGSLGGADGYTF	TGTGCCAGCAGTGGGAGTCTGGGGGGGGCTGATGGCTACACCTTC
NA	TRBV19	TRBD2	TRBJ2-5	CASSSRGGGPETQYF	TGTGCCAGTAGTTCGCGGGGGGGCGGTCCAGAGACCCAGTACTTC
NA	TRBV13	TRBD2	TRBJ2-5	CASSRTSGSYETQYF	TGTGCCAGCAGCCGGACTAGCGGGAGTTACGAGACCCAGTACTTC
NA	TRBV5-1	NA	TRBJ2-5	CASSSRYQETQYF	TGCGCCAGCAGCTCGAGGTACCAAGAGACCCAGTACTTC
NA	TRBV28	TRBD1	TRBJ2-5	CASSLGGQVEETQYF	TGTGCCAGCAGTTTAGGCGGACAGGTCGAAGAGACCCAGTACTTC
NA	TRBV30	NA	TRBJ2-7	CAWSVGGAALPRENF	TGTGCCTGGAGTGTTGGGGGGGCCGCGCTCCCGCGAGAGAACTTC
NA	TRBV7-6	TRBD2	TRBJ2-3	CASSPRTSGGTDTQYF	TGTGCCAGCAGCCCTCGGACTAGCGGGGGCACAGATACGCAGTATTTT
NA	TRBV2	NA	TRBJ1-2	CASSDRAEGYTF	TGTGCCAGCAGTGACAGGGCGGAGGGCTACACCTTC
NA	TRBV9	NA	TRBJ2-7	CASSVSGLGEQYF	TGTGCCAGCAGCGTGTCAGGGCTGGGCGAGCAGTACTTC
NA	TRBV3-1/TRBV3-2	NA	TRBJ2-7	CASSQEGRPYEQYF	TGTGCCAGCAGCCAAGAAGGCAGGCCCTACGAGCAGTACTTC
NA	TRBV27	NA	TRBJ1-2	CASSLSGAGSYTF	TGTGCCAGCAGTTTATCGGGGGCAGGGAGCTACACCTTC
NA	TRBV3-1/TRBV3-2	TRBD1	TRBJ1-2	CASSQPYRDREYYGYTF	TGTGCCAGCAGCCAACCCTACCGGGACAGGGAATACTATGGCTACACCTTC
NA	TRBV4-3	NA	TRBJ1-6	CASSFQGSNSPLHF	TGCGCCAGCAGTTTCCAGGGTTCTAATTCACCCCTCCACTTT
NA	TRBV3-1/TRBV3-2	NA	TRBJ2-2	CASSQAATATSTGELFF	TGTGCCAGCAGCCAAGCGGCGACAGCTACTTCCACCGGGGAGCTGTTTTTT
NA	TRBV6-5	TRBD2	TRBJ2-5	CASSYGLAAGETQYF	TGTGCCAGCAGCTACGGACTAGCCGCCGGAGAGACCCAGTACTTC
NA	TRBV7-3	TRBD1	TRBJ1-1	CASSPTGKDTEAFF	TGTGCCAGCAGCCCGACAGGGAAAGACACTGAAGCTTTCTTT
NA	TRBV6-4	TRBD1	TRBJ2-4	CASSDWGQSFKNIQYF	TGTGCCAGCAGTGACTGGGGACAGTCGTTCAAAAACATTCAGTACTTC
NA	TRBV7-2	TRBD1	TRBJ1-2	CASSSGTDRAHYGYTF	TGTGCCAGCAGCTCAGGGACGGACAGGGCCCACTATGGCTACACCTTC
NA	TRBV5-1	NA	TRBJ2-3	CASSLAGVSTSTDTQYF	TGCGCCAGCAGCTTGGCCGGGGTGTCAACTAGCACAGATACGCAGTATTTT
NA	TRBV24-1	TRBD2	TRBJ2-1	CATSAPSGRAVNEQFF	TGTGCCACCAGTGCCCCCAGCGGGAGGGCGGTCAATGAGCAGTTCTTC
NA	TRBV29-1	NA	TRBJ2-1	CSVERSDSYNEQFF	TGCAGCGTTGAAAGAAGCGACTCCTACAATGAGCAGTTCTTC
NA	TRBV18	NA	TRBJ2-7	CASSPPGSRAGRGMYEQYF	TGTGCCAGCTCACCACCAGGATCTCGAGCGGGTCGGGGTATGTACGAGCAGTACTTC
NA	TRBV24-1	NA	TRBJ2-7	CATSDSSRGTTYEQYF	TGTGCCACCAGTGATTCGAGCCGGGGAACCACCTACGAGCAGTACTTC